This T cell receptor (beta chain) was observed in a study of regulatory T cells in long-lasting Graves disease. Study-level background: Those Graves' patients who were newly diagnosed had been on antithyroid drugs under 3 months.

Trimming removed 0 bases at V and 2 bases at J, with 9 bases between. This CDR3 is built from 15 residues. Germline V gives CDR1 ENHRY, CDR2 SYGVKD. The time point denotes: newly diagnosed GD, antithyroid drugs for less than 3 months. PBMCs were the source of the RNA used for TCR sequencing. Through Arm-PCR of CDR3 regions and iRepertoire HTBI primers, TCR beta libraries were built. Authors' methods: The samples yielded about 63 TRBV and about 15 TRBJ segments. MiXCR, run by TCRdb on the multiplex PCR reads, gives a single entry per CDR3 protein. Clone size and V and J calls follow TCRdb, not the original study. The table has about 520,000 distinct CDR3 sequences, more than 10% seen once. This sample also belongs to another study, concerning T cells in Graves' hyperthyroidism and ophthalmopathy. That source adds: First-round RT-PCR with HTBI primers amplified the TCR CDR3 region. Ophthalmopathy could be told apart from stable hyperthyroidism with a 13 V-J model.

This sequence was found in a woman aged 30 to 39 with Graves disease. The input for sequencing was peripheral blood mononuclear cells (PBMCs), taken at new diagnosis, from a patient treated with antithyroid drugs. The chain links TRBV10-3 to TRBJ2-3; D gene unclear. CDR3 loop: CAISESAATTDTQYF. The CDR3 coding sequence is TGTGCCATCAGTGAGTCGGCTGCCACCACAGATACGCAGTATTTT.